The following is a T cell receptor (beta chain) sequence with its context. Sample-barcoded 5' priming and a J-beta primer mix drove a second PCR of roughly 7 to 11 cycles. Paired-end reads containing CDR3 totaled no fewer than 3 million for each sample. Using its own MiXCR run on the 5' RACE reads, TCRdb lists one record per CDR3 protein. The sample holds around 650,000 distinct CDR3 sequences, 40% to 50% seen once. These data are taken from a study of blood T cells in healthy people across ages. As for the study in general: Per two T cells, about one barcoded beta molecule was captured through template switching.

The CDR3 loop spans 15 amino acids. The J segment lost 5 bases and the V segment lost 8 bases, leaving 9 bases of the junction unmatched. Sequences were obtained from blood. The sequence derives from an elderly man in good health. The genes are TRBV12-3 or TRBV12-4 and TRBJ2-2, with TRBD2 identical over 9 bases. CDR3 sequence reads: CASLSGLAGTGELFF. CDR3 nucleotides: TGTGCCAGCCTCTCGGGGCTAGCGGGAACCGGGGAGCTGTTTTTT.